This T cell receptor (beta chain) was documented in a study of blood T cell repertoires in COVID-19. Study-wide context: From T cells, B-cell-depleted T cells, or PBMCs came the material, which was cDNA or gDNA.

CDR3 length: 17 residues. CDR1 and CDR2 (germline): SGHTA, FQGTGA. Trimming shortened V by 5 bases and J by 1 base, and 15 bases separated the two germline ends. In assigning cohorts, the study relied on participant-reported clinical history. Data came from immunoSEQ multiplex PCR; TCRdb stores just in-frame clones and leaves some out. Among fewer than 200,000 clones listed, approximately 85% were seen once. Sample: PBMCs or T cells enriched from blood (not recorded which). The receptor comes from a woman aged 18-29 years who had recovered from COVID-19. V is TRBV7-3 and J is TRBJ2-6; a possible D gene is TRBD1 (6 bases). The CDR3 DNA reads TGTGCCAGCAGCCTGACAGGCCTGCGATCTGGGGCCAACGTCCTGACTTTC. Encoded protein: CASSLTGLRSGANVLTF.